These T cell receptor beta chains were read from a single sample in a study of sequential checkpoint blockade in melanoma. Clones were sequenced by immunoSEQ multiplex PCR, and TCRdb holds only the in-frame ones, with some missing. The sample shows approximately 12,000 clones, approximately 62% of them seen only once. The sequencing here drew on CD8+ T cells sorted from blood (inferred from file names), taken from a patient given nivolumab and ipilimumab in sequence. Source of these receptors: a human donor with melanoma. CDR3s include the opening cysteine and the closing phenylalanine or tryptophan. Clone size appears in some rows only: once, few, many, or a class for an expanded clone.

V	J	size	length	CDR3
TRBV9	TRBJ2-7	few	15	CASSVETAAAYEQYF
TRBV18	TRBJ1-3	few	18	CASSPPVTGDSSGNTIYF
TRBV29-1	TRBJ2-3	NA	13	CSARTGRGDTQYF
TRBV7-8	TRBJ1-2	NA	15	CASSLSGRGDEGYTF
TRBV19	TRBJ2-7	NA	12	CASSGHLYEQYF
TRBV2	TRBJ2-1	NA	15	CASSYTSGRTNEQFF
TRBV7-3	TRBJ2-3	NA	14	CASSRTSGADTQYF
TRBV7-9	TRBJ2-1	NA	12	CASSLARNEQFF
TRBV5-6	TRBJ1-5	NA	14	CASSLTVSNQPQHF
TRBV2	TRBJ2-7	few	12	CASSADRSEQYF
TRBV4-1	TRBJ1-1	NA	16	CASSQDPGQVNTEAFF
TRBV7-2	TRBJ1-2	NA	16	CASSTRFLTENYGYTF
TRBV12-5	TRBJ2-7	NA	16	CASGLAPSGHSYEQYF
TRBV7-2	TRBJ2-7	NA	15	CASSPQGSVTDEQYF
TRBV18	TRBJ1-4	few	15	CASSPDRAGGEKLFF
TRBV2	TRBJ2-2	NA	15	CASRDSGLNTGELFF